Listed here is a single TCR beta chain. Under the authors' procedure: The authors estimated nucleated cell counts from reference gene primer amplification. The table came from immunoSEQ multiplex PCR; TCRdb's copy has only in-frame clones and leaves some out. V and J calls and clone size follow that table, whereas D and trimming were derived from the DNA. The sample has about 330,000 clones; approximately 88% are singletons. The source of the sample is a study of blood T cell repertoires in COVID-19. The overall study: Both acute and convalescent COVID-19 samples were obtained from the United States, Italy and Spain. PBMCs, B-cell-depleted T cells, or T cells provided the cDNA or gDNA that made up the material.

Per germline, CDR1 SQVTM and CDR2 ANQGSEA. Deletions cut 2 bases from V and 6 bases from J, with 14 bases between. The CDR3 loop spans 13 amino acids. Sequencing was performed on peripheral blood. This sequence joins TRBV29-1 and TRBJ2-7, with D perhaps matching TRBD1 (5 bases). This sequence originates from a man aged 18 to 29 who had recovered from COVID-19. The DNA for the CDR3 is TGCAGCGTTGAAAGTACAAGGGGCACCGAGCAGTACTTC. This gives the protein CSVESTRGTEQYF.